Listed below are T cell receptor beta chains from one sample, sequenced in a study of T cell repertoires in ileal Crohn's disease. Assay used: immunoSEQ multiplex PCR; TCRdb lists only in-frame clones, some missing. Of about 62,000 clones listed, about 89% are singletons. The sample taken for sequencing was ileal tissue. These receptors originate from an adult with Crohn's disease. The CDR3 runs from the conserved cysteine through the conserved F or W. Fields, in order: J gene, clone size, D gene, V gene, CDR3 DNA, CDR3 protein. A D gene is named only where the DNA matches it firmly. Where a row states a size, it is once, few, many or the class of an expanded clone; other rows omit it.

TRBJ2-5 . . TRBV14 TGTGCCAGCAGCCGCATCCTGGGGGGTAAAGAGACCCAGTACTTC CASSRILGGKETQYF
TRBJ2-3 . . TRBV19 TGTGCCAGTAGTGTCGGCAGGGAGGAGTCAGATACGCAGTATTTT CASSVGREESDTQYF
TRBJ2-5 . . TRBV5-6 TGTGCCAGCAGCTTGGCTTCCGGCGGTATCATAAAGACCCAGTACTTC CASSLASGGIIKTQYF
TRBJ2-7 few . TRBV19 TGTGCCAGTAGTATCCAGGGGTCCTACGAGCAGTACTTC CASSIQGSYEQYF
TRBJ1-1 . . TRBV5-1 TGCGCCAGCAGACCCCTTGCGGACATGAACACTGAAGCTTTCTTT CASRPLADMNTEAFF
TRBJ2-1 . TRBD2 TRBV7-8 TGTGCCAGCAGCGGAAAAGGGACTAGCGGGACCTACAATGAGCAGTTCTTC CASSGKGTSGTYNEQFF
TRBJ1-2 . TRBD1 TRBV19 TGTGCCAGTAGTATAGGACAGGGGATTCATGGCTACACCTTC CASSIGQGIHGYTF
TRBJ2-7 . . TRBV4-1 TGCGCCAGCAGCCACTGGGGAGGATTAGGCTACGAGCAGTACTTC CASSHWGGLGYEQYF
TRBJ1-2 . TRBD1 TRBV19 TGTGCCAGTACCTGGGACAGGATCAATGGCTACACCTTC CASTWDRINGYTF
TRBJ2-2 . . TRBV11-3 TGTGCCAGCATGGGGGGAGCGAACACCGGGGAGCTGTTTTTT CASMGGANTGELFF
TRBJ2-1 few TRBD1 TRBV9 TGTGCCAGCAGCGTAGAGACCTACCGGGACAGGGTTGTCAATGAGCAGTTCTTC CASSVETYRDRVVNEQFF
TRBJ1-2 few TRBD1 TRBV15 TGTGCCACCAGCAGATTAATGGGACAGACATCTTATGGCTACACCTTC CATSRLMGQTSYGYTF
TRBJ2-3 . TRBD2 TRBV6-1 TGTGCCAGCAGTACCGGGACTAGCCACGCAGATACGCAGTATTTT CASSTGTSHADTQYF
TRBJ2-1 . . TRBV5-1 TGCGCCAGCAGCTGGAGGGTAAGGACTGACAATGAGCAGTTCTTC CASSWRVRTDNEQFF
TRBJ2-3 . . TRBV29-1 TGCAGCGTTGAACCAACAGGGCGTGATACGCAGTATTTT CSVEPTGRDTQYF
TRBJ2-5 . . TRBV11-3 TGTGCCAGCAGCCTTAGAAGAGAGACCCAGTACTTC CASSLRRETQYF
TRBJ2-5 . . TRBV5-4 TGTGCCAGCAGTTCCTGGGGGCAGCAAGAGACCCAGTACTTC CASSSWGQQETQYF
TRBJ1-4 . . TRBV19 TGTGCCAGTAGTATCGAATGGGGACGGGGGAATGAAAAACTGTTTTTT CASSIEWGRGNEKLFF
TRBJ1-1 . . TRBV27 TGTGCCAGCAGCCCACGACAGTCAAACACTGAAGCTTTCTTT CASSPRQSNTEAFF
TRBJ2-3 . TRBD2 TRBV15 TGTGCCACCAGCACCCTACTAGCGGAAGACTTGGGCAGCACACAAAGCACAGATACGCAGTATTTT CATSTLLAEDLGSTQSTDTQYF
TRBJ1-4 . . TRBV6-1 TGTGCCAGCAGTGAAGCGGCAAAACTGTTTTTT CASSEAAKLFF
TRBJ1-6 . . TRBV11-2 TGTGCCAGCAGCTTAGACAGGAATTCACCCCTCCACTTT CASSLDRNSPLHF
TRBJ1-2 . . TRBV2 TGTGCCAGCAGGATGGACACGGGAGCCAACTATGGCTACACCTTC CASRMDTGANYGYTF
TRBJ1-2 . TRBD1 TRBV7-8 TGTGCCAGCAGCCAGGAACAGGGGCTAGCTAACTATGGCTACACCTTC CASSQEQGLANYGYTF
TRBJ2-5 once . TRBV7-2 TGTGCCAGCAGAAGGACTGCCCTGGAGACCCAGTACTTC CASRRTALETQYF
TRBJ2-7 . TRBD1 TRBV27 TGTGCCAGCACCTCCCTTGGGACAGGGGAATTCGAGCAGTACTTC CASTSLGTGEFEQYF
TRBJ1-1 . TRBD1 TRBV11-2 TGTGCCAGCAGCTTAGCGCAGGGGGCGACTGAAGCTTTCTTT CASSLAQGATEAFF
TRBJ2-3 . . TRBV7-8 TGTGCCAGCAGCTTAGTCCCGGGAAGCACAGATACGCAGTATTTT CASSLVPGSTDTQYF
TRBJ2-7 once . TRBV6-6 TGTGCCAGCAGCCACAGCTACGAGCAGTACTTC CASSHSYEQYF
TRBJ2-1 . . TRBV4-3 TGCGCCAGCAGCCAAGATCTCGGGAGTTTAAACTACAATGAGCAGTTCTTC CASSQDLGSLNYNEQFF
TRBJ1-3 . . TRBV2 TGTGCCAGCTCTGGACAGCGCTCTGGAAACACCATATATTTT CASSGQRSGNTIYF
TRBJ1-1 . . TRBV10-3 TGTGCCATCAGTGGAGGGTTGAGCACTGAAGCTTTCTTT CAISGGLSTEAFF
TRBJ2-1 . TRBD1 TRBV13 TGTGCCAGCAGCCTCGGACAGGGCCAGGGCAATGAGCAGTTCTTC CASSLGQGQGNEQFF
TRBJ2-3 . TRBD1 TRBV15 TGTGCCACCAGCCGGCGGACAGGGTCGGTGGATACGCAGTATTTT CATSRRTGSVDTQYF
TRBJ1-2 . . TRBV19 TGTGCCATCGAGGACTCTCGGAACTATGGCTACACCTTC CAIEDSRNYGYTF
TRBJ1-2 once . TRBV5-1 TGCGCCAGCAGCTTAGACGCCGGGACTCCTATGTTGGGCTACACCTTC CASSLDAGTPMLGYTF
TRBJ2-2 . TRBD1 TRBV5-6 TGTGCCAGCAGCTTGGACAGGGGGCTCAAAACCGGGGAGCTGTTTTTT CASSLDRGLKTGELFF